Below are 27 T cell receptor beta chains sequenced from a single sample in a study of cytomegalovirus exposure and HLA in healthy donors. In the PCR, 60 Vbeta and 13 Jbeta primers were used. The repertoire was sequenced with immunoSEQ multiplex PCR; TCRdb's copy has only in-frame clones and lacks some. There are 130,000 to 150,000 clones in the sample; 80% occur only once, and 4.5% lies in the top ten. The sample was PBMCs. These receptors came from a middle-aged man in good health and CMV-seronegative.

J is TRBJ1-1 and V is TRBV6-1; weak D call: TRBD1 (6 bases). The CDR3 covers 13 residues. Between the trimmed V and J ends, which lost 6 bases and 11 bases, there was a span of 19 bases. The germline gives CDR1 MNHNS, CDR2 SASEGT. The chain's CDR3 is CASSPEQGLGAFF. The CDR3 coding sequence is TGTGCCAGCAGCCCTGAACAGGGCCTGGGGGCTTTCTTT.

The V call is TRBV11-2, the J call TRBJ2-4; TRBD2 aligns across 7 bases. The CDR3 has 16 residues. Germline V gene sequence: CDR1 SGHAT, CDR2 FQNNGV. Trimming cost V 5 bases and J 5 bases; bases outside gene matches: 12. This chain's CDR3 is CASSPSGGGGQNIQYF. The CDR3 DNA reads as TGTGCCAGCAGCCCGAGTGGGGGGGGAGGGCAAAACATTCAGTACTTC.

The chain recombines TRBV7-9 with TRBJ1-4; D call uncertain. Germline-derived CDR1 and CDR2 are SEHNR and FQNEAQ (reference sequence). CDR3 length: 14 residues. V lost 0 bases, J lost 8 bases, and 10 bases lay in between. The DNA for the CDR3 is TGTGCCAGCAGCTTAGCAGGCGCCGGGGAAAAACTGTTTTTT. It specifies CASSLAGAGEKLFF. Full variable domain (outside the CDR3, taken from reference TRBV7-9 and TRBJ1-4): DTGVSQNPRHKITKRGQNVTFRCDPISEHNRLYWYRQTLGQGPEFLTYFQNEAQLEKSRLLSDRFSAERPKGSFSTLEIQRTEQGDSAMYLCASSLAGAGEKLFFGSGTQLSVL.

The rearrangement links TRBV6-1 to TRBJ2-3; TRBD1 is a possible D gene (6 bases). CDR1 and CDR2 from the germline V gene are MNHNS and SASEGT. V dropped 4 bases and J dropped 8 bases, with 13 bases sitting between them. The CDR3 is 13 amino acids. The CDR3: CASSGGRLVTQYF. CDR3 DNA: TGTGCCAGCAGTGGGGGGCGCCTCGTTACGCAGTATTTT.

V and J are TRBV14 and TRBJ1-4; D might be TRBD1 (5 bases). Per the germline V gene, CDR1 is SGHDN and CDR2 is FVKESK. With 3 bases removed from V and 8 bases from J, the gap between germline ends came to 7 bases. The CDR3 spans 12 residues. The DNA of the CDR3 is TGTGCCAGCAGCCACAGGGAAGAAAAACTGTTTTTT. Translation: CASSHREEKLFF.

CDR3 residues: CASGGNAGAYNEQFF. DNA of the CDR3: TGCGCCAGCGGGGGGAATGCGGGGGCCTACAATGAGCAGTTCTTC. This chain joins TRBV5-1 and TRBJ2-1; TRBD2 matches at 7 bases. The CDR3 runs 15 residues. V lost 7 bases, J lost 2 bases, and 9 bases stayed unmatched. CDR1 SGHRS and CDR2 YFSETQ come from the germline V gene.

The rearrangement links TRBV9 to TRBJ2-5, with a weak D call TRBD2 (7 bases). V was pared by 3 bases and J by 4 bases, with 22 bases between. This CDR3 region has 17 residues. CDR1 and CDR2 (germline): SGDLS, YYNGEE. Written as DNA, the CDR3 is TGTGCCAGCAGCGCGGTGGCGGGGGCGTACCTCGGAGAGACCCAGTACTTC. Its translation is CASSAVAGAYLGETQYF.

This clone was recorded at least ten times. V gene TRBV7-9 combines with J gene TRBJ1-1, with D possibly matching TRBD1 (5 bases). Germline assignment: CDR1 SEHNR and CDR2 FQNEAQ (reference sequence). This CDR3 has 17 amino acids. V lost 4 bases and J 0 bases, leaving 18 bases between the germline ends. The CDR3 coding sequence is TGTGCCAGCAGCTCCGGTCCTGCCGGGACTTTGAACACTGAAGCTTTCTTT. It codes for CASSSGPAGTLNTEAFF.

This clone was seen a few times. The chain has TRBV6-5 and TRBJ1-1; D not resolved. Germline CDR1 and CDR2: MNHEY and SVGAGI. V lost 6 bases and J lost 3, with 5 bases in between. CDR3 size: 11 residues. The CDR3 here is CASSRDTEAFF. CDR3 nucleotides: TGTGCCAGCAGCCGGGACACTGAAGCTTTCTTT.

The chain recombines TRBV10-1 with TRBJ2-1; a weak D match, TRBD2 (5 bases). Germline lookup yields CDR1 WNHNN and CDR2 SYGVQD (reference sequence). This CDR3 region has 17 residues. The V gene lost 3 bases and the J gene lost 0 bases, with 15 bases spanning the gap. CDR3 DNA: TGCGCCAGCAGTGACGCGACCGGGGATAGCTCCTACAATGAGCAGTTCTTC. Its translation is CASSDATGDSSYNEQFF.

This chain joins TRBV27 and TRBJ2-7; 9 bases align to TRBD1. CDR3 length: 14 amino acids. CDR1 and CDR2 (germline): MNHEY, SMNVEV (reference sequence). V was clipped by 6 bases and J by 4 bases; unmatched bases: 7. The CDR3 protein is CASRLQGAGYEQYF. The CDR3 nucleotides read TGTGCCAGCAGACTACAGGGGGCCGGGTACGAGCAGTACTTC.

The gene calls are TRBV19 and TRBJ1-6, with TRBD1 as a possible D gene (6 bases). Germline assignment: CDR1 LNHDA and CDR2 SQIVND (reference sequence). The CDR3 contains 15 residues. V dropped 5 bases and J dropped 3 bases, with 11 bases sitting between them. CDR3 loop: CASSGRQDYNSPLHF. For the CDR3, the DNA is TGTGCCAGTAGTGGCCGACAGGACTATAATTCACCCCTCCACTTT.

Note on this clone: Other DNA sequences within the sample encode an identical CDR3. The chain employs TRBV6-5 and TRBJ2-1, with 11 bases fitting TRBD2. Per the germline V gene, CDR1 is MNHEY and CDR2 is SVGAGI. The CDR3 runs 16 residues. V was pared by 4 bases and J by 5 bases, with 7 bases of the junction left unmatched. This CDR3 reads CASSFVLAGGDNEQFF. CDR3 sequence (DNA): TGTGCCAGCAGTTTTGTGCTAGCGGGGGGCGACAATGAGCAGTTCTTC.

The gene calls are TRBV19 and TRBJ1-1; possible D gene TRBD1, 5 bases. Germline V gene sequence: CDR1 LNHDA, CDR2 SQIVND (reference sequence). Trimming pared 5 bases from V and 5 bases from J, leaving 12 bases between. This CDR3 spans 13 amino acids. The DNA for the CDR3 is TGTGCCAGTAGTTTAGGGGCACGGACTGAAGCTTTCTTT. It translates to CASSLGARTEAFF.

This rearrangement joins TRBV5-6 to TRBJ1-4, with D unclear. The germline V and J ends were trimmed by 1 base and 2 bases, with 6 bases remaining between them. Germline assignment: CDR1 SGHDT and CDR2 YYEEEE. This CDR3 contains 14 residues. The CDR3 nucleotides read TGTGCCAGCAGCTTGCGGAGCACTAATGAAAAACTGTTTTTT. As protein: CASSLRSTNEKLFF.

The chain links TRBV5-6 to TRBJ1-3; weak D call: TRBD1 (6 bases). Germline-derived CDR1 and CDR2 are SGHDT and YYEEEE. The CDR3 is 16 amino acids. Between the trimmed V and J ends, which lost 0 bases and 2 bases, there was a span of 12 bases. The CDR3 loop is CASSLGGRTAGNTIYF. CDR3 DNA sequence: TGTGCCAGCAGCTTGGGGGGGCGTACAGCTGGAAACACCATATATTTT.

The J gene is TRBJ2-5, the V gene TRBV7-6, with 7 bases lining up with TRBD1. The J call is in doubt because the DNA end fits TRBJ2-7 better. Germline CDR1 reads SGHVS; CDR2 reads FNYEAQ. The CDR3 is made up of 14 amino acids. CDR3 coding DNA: TGTGCCAGCAGCACAGAATACAGGGGCTACGAGCAGTACTTC. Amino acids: CASSTEYRGYEQYF.

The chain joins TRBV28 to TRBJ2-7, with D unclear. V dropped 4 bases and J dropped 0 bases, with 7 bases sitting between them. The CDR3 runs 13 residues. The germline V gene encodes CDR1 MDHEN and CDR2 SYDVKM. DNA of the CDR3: TGTGCCAGCAGTTCCCTGAGCTCCTACGAGCAGTACTTC. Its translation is CASSSLSSYEQYF.

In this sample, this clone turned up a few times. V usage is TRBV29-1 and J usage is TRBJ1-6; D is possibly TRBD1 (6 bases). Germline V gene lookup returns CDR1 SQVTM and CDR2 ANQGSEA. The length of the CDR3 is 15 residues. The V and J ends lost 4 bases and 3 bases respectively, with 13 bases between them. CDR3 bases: TGCAGCGTTGCCGACCCGGACAGCTATAATTCACCCCTCCACTTT. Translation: CSVADPDSYNSPLHF.

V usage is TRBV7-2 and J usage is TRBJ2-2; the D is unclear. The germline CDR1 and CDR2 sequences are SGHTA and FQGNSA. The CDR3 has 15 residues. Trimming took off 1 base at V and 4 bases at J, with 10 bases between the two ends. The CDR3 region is CASSLVSGFTGELFF. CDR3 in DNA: TGTGCCAGCAGCTTAGTGTCAGGATTCACCGGGGAGCTGTTTTTT.

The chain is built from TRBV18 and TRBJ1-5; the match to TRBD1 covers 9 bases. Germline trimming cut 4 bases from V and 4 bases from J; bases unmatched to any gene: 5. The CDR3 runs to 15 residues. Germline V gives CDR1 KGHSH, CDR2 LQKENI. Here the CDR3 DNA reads TGTGCCAGCTCACAAAAACAGGGGGCGAATCAGCCCCAGCATTTT. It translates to CASSQKQGANQPQHF.

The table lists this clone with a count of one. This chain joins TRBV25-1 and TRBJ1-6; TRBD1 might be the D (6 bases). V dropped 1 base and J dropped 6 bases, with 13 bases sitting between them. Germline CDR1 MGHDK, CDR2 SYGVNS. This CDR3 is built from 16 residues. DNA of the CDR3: TGTGCCAGCAGTGAATTCGCTGGACAGTCTAATTCACCCCTCCACTTT. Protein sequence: CASSEFAGQSNSPLHF. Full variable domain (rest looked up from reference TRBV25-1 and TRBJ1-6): EADIYQTPRYLVIGTGKKITLECSQTMGHDKMYWYQQDPGMELHLIHYSYGVNSTEKGDLSSESTVSRIRTEHFPLTLESARPSHTSQYLCASSEFAGQSNSPLHFGNGTRLTVT.

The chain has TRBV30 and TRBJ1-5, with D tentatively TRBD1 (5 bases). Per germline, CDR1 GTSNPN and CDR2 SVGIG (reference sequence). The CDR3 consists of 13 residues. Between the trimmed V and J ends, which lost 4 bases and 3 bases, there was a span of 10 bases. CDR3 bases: TGTGCCTGGAAGGGAGGGGCCAATCAGCCCCAGCATTTT. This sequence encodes CAWKGGANQPQHF.

DNA for the CDR3: TGTGCCAGCAGTTCTCGAACAGGGGTAACTTTCTTT. It is translated as CASSSRTGVTFF. The rearrangement uses TRBV27 and TRBJ1-1; 7 bases are a match to TRBD1. CDR3 size: 12 residues. Germline assignment: CDR1 MNHEY and CDR2 SMNVEV (reference sequence). V lost 4 bases to trimming and J lost 12 bases; unmatched junction nucleotides: 8.

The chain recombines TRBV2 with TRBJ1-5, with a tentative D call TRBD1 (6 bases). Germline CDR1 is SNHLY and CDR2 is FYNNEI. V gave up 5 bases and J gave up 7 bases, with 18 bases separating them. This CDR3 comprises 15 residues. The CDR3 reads CASSPDDRPWQPQHF. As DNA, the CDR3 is TGTGCCAGCAGTCCCGACGACAGGCCATGGCAGCCCCAGCATTTT. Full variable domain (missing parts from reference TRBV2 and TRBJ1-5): EPEVTQTPSHQVTQMGQEVILRCVPISNHLYFYWYRQILGQKVEFLVSFYNNEISEKSEIFDDQFSVERPDGSNFTLKIRSTKLEDSAMYFCASSPDDRPWQPQHFGDGTRLSIL.

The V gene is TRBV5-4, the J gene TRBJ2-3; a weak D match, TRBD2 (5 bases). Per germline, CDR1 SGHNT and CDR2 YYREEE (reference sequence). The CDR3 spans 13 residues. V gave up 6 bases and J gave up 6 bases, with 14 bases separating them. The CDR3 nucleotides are TGTGCCAGCACCCAAGGCGAGGGCGATACGCAGTATTTT. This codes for CASTQGEGDTQYF.

This CDR3 reads CASSPYQGWGEKLFF. DNA of the CDR3: TGTGCCAGCAGCCCCTATCAGGGATGGGGTGAAAAACTGTTTTTT. The V gene is TRBV6-5, the J gene TRBJ1-4; a weak D match, TRBD1 (5 bases). V lost 6 bases, J lost 7 bases, and 18 bases lay in between. CDR3 size: 15 residues. Germline V gene data show CDR1 as MNHEY and CDR2 as SVGAGI.